These T cell receptor beta chains were read from a single sample in a study of identical twins. TCRdb analysed the 5' RACE reads with MiXCR anew, one entry per CDR3 protein. The sample comprises some 660,000 distinct CDR3 sequences, over 8.5% of which are singletons, and 0.98% rests with the top ten. A further study also used this sample, focusing on yellow fever vaccine responses in identical twins.

Sequenced input: PBMCs. Receptors were obtained from a woman aged 18-30 years in good health. CDR3s leave out the opening cysteine and the closing phenylalanine or tryptophan. Each record gives: V gene, CDR3 protein.

v_gene: TRBV12-3/TRBV12-4; CDR3aa: ASSFRDRVSDGYT
v_gene: TRBV5-1; CDR3aa: ASSLVPGLYEQY
v_gene: TRBV27; CDR3aa: ASRSLAGGNTGELF
v_gene: TRBV6-1; CDR3aa: ASSQFYAEQY
v_gene: TRBV19; CDR3aa: ASSIMSGETQY
v_gene: TRBV29-1; CDR3aa: SVKNTEAF
v_gene: TRBV20-1; CDR3aa: SKREQYEQY
v_gene: TRBV29-1; CDR3aa: SGGPAGNYGYT
v_gene: TRBV12-3/TRBV12-4; CDR3aa: ASSLSLMTETQY
v_gene: TRBV7-9; CDR3aa: ASSLWDRNEQY
v_gene: TRBV12-3/TRBV12-4; CDR3aa: ASSLAAQLMGYT
v_gene: TRBV27; CDR3aa: ASRPRDRPNTEAF
v_gene: TRBV5-1; CDR3aa: ASSLGGGTGETQY